The 8 T cell receptor beta chains presented below share a single source sample, sequenced in a study of blood T cell repertoires in COVID-19. The method was immunoSEQ multiplex PCR; TCRdb's version includes in-frame clones alone and lacks a portion of them. The sample yields some 100,000 clones, about 90% seen once. The sample consisted of peripheral blood. These receptors came from a woman aged 70-85 years with acute or convalescent COVID-19.

The V call is TRBV10-3, the J call TRBJ2-3; 9 bases align to TRBD2. The CDR3 spans 15 residues. Unmatched junction bases numbered 11, after V lost 7 bases and J lost 6 bases. CDR1 is ENHRY and CDR2 is SYGVKD in the germline V gene. The CDR3 spells CAITPGREGGDTQYF. CDR3 nucleotides: TGTGCCATCACGCCCGGGCGGGAGGGAGGGGATACGCAGTATTTT.

The table lists this clone with a few counts. The V call is TRBV7-9, the J call TRBJ1-2; no definite D call. Trimming stripped 4 bases from V and 9 bases from J, with 15 bases between. Germline CDR1 is SEHNR and CDR2 is FQNEAQ (reference sequence). This CDR3 region has 13 residues. In nucleotides, the CDR3 is TGTGCCAGCAGCTCGAGAGAGGGTGGGAGCTACACCTTC. Translation: CASSSREGGSYTF.

This chain links TRBV13 with TRBJ1-1; D ambiguous. V lost 4 bases to trimming and J lost 11 bases, with 23 bases between them. The CDR3 is made up of 15 amino acids. CDR1 PRHDT and CDR2 FYEKMQ come from the germline V gene (reference sequence). The CDR3 loop reads CASSWNGVAATGAFF. The CDR3 region has the DNA TGTGCCAGCAGCTGGAATGGCGTCGCGGCAACGGGGGCTTTCTTT. Filled out from reference TRBV13 and TRBJ1-1, the complete variable domain reads AAGVIQSPRHLIKEKRETATLKCYPIPRHDTVYWYQQGPGQDPQFLISFYEKMQSDKGSIPDRFSAQQFSDYHSELNMSSLELGDSALYFCASSWNGVAATGAFFGQGTRLTVV.

The chain joins TRBV6-2 or TRBV6-3 to TRBJ2-1; 12 bases are a match to TRBD2. After removal of 3 bases from V and 4 bases from J, the junction contained 13 bases not matched to a gene. The CDR3 is made up of 19 amino acids. Germline V gives CDR1 MNHEY, CDR2 SVGEGT. The CDR3 loop is CASSYGLYRLAGEYNEQFF. The CDR3 DNA reads as TGTGCCAGCAGTTATGGGCTCTATAGACTAGCGGGAGAATACAATGAGCAGTTCTTC.

The chain couples TRBV19 to TRBJ1-5; TRBD1 might be the D (6 bases). Germline CDR1 LNHDA, CDR2 SQIVND (reference sequence). V lost 5 bases, J lost 4 bases, and 12 bases lay in between. This CDR3 region has 14 residues. The CDR3 reads CASSFLDRNQPQHF. The CDR3 coding sequence is TGTGCCAGTAGTTTCCTGGACAGAAATCAGCCCCAGCATTTT.

Here the CDR3 reads CASSHPGQDFSYEQYF. In DNA, the CDR3 is TGCGCCAGCAGCCATCCCGGACAGGACTTCTCCTACGAGCAGTACTTC. V is TRBV4-1 and J is TRBJ2-7, with 7 bases matching TRBD1. This CDR3 has 16 amino acids. V was pared by 3 bases and J by 0 bases, with 8 bases of the junction left unmatched. Germline assignment: CDR1 MGHRA and CDR2 YSYEKL.

Here the CDR3 reads CASSQDRQGRNTEAFF. The CDR3 DNA sequence: TGCGCCAGCAGCCAAGATCGGCAGGGGCGAAACACTGAAGCTTTCTTT. The chain recombines TRBV4-1 with TRBJ1-1; perhaps TRBD1 as D (6 bases). Germline V gene lookup returns CDR1 MGHRA and CDR2 YSYEKL. Trimming removed 0 bases from V and 2 bases from J, with 13 bases in between. This CDR3 comprises 16 residues.

As for this clone: This sample also contains other DNA sequences that code for the same CDR3. The chain recombines TRBV3-1 (or the pseudogene TRBV3-2) with TRBJ1-1; D uncertain. The CDR3 has 13 residues. The V end lost 1 base, the J end lost 1 base, and 4 bases lay between the germline ends. Germline-derived CDR1 and CDR2 are LGHDT and YNNKEL (reference sequence). Written as DNA, the CDR3 is TGTGCCAGCAGCCAAGGTAGGAACACTGAAGCTTTCTTT. Translation: CASSQGRNTEAFF.